This TCR beta chain was identified during a study of blood T cells in healthy people across ages. The CDR3 has 16 residues. With 6 bases clipped from V and 5 bases from J, the junction kept 8 bases outside the gene matches. Per the germline V gene, CDR1 is MDHEN and CDR2 is SYDVKM. This clonotype has just a few counts. Together with a sample-barcoded 5' primer, a J-beta primer mix was included in a second PCR lasting about 6 to 11 cycles. TCRdb re-called the 5' RACE reads through MiXCR, storing one row per CDR3 protein. Seen here are about 1 million distinct CDR3 sequences, almost 25% observed once, and the top ten hold 0.65% to 0.95%. This sample also appeared in a second study, on T cells of mothers and their children.

The chain has TRBV28 and TRBJ1-3; 12 nucleotides agree with TRBD1. The specimen was blood. This clonotype was sampled from a girl aged 2-10 years in good health. The CDR3 reads CASRHQRDRGRNTIYF. The CDR3, as DNA: TGTGCCAGCAGACATCAACGGGACAGGGGGCGAAACACCATATATTTT.